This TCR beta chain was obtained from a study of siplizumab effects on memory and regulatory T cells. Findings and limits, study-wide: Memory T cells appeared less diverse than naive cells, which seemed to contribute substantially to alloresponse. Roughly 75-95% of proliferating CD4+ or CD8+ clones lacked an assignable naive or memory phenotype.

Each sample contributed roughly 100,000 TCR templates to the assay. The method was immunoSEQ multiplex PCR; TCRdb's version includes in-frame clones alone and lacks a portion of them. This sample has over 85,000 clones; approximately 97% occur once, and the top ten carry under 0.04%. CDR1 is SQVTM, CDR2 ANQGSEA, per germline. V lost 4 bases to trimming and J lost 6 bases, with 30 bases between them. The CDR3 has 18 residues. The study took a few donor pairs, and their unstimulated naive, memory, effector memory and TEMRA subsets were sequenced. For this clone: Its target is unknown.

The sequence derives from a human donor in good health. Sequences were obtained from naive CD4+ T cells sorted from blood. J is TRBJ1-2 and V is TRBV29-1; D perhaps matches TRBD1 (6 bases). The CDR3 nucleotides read TGCAGCGTTGGGGGGCCCCCGGTGACAGGCGAATTTCCCAATGGCTACACCTTC. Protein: CSVGGPPVTGEFPNGYTF.